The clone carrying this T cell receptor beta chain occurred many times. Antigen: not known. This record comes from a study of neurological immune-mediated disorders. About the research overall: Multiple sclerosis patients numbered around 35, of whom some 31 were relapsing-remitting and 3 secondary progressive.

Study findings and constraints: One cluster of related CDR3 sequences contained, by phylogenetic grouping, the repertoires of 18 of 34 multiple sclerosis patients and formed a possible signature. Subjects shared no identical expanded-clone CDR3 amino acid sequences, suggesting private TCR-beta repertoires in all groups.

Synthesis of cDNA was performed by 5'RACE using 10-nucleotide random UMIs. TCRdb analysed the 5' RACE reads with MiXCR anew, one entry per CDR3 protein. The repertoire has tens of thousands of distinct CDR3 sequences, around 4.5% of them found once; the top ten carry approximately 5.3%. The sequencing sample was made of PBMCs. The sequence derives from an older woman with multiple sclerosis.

In DNA form, the CDR3 reads TGTGCCAGCAGTGACGGACAGGGCAACACTGAAGCTTTCTTT. It encodes CASSDGQGNTEAFF. The chain uses TRBV2 and TRBJ1-1; 8 bases fit TRBD1. The trim removed 3 bases at V and 2 bases at J, leaving 2 bases unmatched. The CDR3 contains 14 residues. The germline V gene has CDR1 SNHLY and CDR2 FYNNEI.